These T cell receptor beta chains were read from a single sample in a study of CD8+ T cells in alopecia areata. The repertoire was sequenced with immunoSEQ multiplex PCR; TCRdb's copy has only in-frame clones and lacks some. The sample lists approximately 140,000 clones; roughly four fifths were seen once. This material consisted of CD8+ T cells sorted from blood, taken at week 4, from a patient treated with tofacitinib. These receptor sequences come from a human donor with alopecia areata. Both conserved end residues are part of each CDR3. D genes are given only for firm matches. Clone size is shown for a subset of rows, as once, few, many or a class of expanded clone.

TRBV7-8	TRBJ2-7	-	once	CASSRSDSSWVGQYF	TGTGCCAGCAGCAGGTCAGATTCTTCCTGGGTGGGGCAGTACTTC
TRBV7-9	TRBJ1-2	-	once	CASSTLGWGRGYTF	TGTGCCAGCAGCACGCTCGGGTGGGGGAGAGGCTACACCTTC
TRBV11-1	TRBJ2-7	-	-	CASSSSGGVSYEQYF	TGTGCCAGCAGCTCCTCAGGGGGGGTGAGCTACGAGCAGTACTTC
TRBV4-3	TRBJ2-2	-	-	CASSQEQSGELFF	TGCGCCAGCAGCCAAGAGCAATCCGGGGAGCTGTTTTTT
TRBV6-5	TRBJ1-2	-	-	CASSYGSAGDGYTF	TGTGCCAGCAGTTACGGGTCGGCAGGGGATGGCTACACCTTC
TRBV11-2	TRBJ2-7	-	-	CASSLYEQYF	TGTGCCAGCAGCCTTTACGAGCAGTACTTC
TRBV10-2	TRBJ2-7	TRBD1	-	CASRRDSPYEQYF	TGCGCCAGCAGGAGGGACAGTCCCTACGAGCAGTACTTC
TRBV30	TRBJ2-7	TRBD1	-	CAWSGGTGDYEQYF	TGTGCCTGGAGTGGGGGGACAGGGGATTACGAGCAGTACTTC
TRBV4-1	TRBJ2-7	-	-	CASSPRQNYEQYF	TGCGCCAGCAGCCCACGACAGAACTACGAGCAGTACTTC
TRBV25-1	TRBJ2-5	-	-	CASSETGHQETQYF	TGTGCCAGCAGTGAAACCGGCCACCAAGAGACCCAGTACTTC
TRBV29-1	TRBJ2-3	TRBD1	-	CSGIDRGTTDTQYF	TGCAGCGGGATCGACAGGGGGACGACAGATACGCAGTATTTT
TRBV29-1	TRBJ2-5	-	once	CSADSRGNQETQYF	TGCAGCGCCGACAGCCGGGGGAACCAAGAGACCCAGTACTTC
TRBV7-9	TRBJ2-1	-	-	CASSLAVQSNEQFF	TGTGCCAGCAGCTTAGCGGTACAGTCCAATGAGCAGTTCTTC
TRBV6-1	TRBJ2-3	-	-	CASSEEEHRGGDTQYF	TGTGCCAGCAGTGAAGAAGAACACCGGGGAGGAGATACGCAGTATTTT
TRBV5-1	TRBJ2-4	-	few	CASSPDDSPREQYF	TGCGCCAGCAGCCCTGATGACTCGCCGAGGGAACAGTACTTC
TRBV10-2	TRBJ2-7	-	-	CASSVGRGGVSYEQYF	TGCGCCAGCAGTGTGGGCAGGGGAGGAGTTTCCTACGAGCAGTACTTC
TRBV7-9	TRBJ2-5	-	-	CASSLETWWETQYF	TGTGCCAGCAGCTTAGAGACATGGTGGGAGACCCAGTACTTC
TRBV29-1	TRBJ2-4	-	few	CSALTPTKNIQYF	TGCAGCGCCCTTACGCCCACCAAAAACATTCAGTACTTC